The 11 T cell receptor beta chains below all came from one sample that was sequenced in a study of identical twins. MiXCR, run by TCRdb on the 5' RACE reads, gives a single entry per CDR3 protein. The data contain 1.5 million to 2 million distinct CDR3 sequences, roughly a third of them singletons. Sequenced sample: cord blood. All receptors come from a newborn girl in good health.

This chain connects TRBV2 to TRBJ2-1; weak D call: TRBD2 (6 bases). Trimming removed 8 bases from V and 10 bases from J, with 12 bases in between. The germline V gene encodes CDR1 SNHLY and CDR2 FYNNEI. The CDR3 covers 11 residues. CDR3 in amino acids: CASWDSGEQFF. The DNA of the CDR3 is TGTGCCAGCTGGGACTCTGGGGAGCAGTTCTTC.

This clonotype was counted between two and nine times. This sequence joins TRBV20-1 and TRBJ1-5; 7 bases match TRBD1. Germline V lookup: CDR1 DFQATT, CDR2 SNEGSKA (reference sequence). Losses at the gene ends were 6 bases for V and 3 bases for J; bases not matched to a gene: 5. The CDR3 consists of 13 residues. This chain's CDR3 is CSARTGPNQPQHF. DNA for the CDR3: TGCAGTGCCCGGACAGGCCCCAATCAGCCCCAGCATTTT.

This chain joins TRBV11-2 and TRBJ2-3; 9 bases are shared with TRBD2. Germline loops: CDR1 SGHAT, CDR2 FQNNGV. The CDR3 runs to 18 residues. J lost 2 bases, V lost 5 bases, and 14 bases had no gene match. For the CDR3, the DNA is TGTGCCAGCAGCCTAATGAGGATAGCGGGGGTTTCCACAGATACGCAGTATTTT. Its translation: CASSLMRIAGVSTDTQYF. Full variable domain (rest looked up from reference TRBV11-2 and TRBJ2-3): EAGVAQSPRYKIIEKRQSVAFWCNPISGHATLYWYQQILGQGPKLLIQFQNNGVVDDSQLPKDRFSAERLKGVDSTLKIQPAKLEDSAVYLCASSLMRIAGVSTDTQYFGPGTRLTVL.

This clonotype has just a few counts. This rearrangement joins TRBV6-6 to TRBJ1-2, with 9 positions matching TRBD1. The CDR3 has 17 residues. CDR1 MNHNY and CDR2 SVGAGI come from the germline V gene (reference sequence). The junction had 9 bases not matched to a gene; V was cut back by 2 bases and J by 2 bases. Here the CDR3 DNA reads TGTGCCAGCAGTTACCGGGACAGGGCCATTGAAAACTATGGCTACACCTTC. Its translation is CASSYRDRAIENYGYTF.

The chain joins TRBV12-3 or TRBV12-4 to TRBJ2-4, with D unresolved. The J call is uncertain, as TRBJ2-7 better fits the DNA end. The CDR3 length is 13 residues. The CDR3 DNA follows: TGTGCCAGCAGTTCCCCTCCTTGCGACGAGCAGTACTTC. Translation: CASSSPPCDEQYF.

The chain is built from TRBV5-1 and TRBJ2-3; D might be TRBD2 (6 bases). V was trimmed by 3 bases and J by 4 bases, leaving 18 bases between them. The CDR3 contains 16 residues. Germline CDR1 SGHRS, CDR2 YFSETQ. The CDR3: CASSYTAEGLPDTQYF. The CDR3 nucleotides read TGCGCCAGCAGCTACACAGCGGAGGGCCTGCCAGATACGCAGTATTTT.

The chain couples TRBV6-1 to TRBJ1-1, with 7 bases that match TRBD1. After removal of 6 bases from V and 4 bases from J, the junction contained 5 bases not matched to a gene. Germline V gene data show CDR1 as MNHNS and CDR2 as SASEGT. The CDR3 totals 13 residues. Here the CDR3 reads CASSQTGFTEAFF. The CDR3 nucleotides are TGTGCCAGCAGCCAGACAGGGTTCACTGAAGCTTTCTTT.

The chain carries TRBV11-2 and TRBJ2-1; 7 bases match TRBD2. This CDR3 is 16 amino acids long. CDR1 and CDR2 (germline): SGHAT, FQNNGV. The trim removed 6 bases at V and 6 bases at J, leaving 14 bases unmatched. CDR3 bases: TGTGCCAGCAGTCCTCCGGAGCGGGAAATCGGCAATGAGCAGTTCTTC. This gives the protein CASSPPEREIGNEQFF.

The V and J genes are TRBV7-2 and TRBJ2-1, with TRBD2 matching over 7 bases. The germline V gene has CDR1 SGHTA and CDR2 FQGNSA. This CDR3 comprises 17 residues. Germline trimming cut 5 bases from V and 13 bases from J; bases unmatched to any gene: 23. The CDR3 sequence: CASSIRQGLVSAETQFF. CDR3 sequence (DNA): TGTGCCAGCAGCATAAGACAAGGACTAGTCTCTGCGGAGACCCAGTTCTTC.

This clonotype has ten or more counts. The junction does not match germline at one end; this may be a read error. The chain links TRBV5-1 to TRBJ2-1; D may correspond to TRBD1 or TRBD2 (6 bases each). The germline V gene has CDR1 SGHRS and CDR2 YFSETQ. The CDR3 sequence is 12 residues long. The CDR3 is CASSLEGGEQFF. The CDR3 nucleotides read TGTGCCAGCAGTTTAGAGGGGGGTGAGCAGTTCTTC. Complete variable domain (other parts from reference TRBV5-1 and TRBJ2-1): KAGVTQTPRYLIKTRGQQVTLSCSPISGHRSVSWYQQTPGQGLQFLFEYFSETQRNKGNFPGRFSGRQFSNSRSEMNVSTLELGDSALYLCASSLEGGEQFFGPGTRLTVL.

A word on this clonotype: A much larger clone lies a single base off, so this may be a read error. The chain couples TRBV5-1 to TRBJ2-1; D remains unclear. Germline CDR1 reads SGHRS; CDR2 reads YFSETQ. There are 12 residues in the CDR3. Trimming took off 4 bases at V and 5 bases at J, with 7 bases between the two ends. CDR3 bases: TGCGCCAGCAGCGGTGCCCACAATGAGCAGTTCTTC. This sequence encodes CASSGAHNEQFF.